The 26 T cell receptor beta chains in this list originate from one sample, sequenced in a study of CD4 T cells in relation to SARS-CoV-2 and coronaviruses. No antigen is known for these receptors. Unexposed donor CD4+ T cells date from about 2011-2018, before the COVID-19 pandemic. The cells were cultured for under 13 days before CD4+ T cells were isolated. The table came from immunoSEQ multiplex PCR; TCRdb's copy has only in-frame clones and leaves some out. The sample holds around 23,000 clones; about 70% are singletons and the top ten take roughly 20%. The sequencing sample was made of CD4+ T cells from PBMCs, cultured in vitro. The receptor source for this set is a human donor in good health.

In its sample, this clone was seen a few times. The chain couples TRBV15 to TRBJ2-1, with D possibly TRBD1 on 5 matching bases. The germline V gene has CDR1 LNHNV and CDR2 YYDKDF (reference sequence). The CDR3 is 14 residues long. Between the trimmed V and J ends, which lost 2 bases and 3 bases, there was a span of 8 bases. The CDR3 loop reads CATSRKGVYNEQFF. The CDR3, as DNA: TGTGCCACCAGCAGAAAAGGGGTCTACAATGAGCAGTTCTTC.

The V call is TRBV4-2, the J call TRBJ2-7; a possible D gene is TRBD1 (5 bases). Deletions cut 6 bases from V and 4 bases from J, with 16 bases between. CDR3 length: 14 amino acids. In germline, CDR1 is LGHNA, CDR2 YNFKEQ. The CDR3 bases are TGTGCCAGCAGGTCAGGGTTCGGGTTATACGAGCAGTACTTC. The encoded protein is CASRSGFGLYEQYF.

The chain joins TRBV3-1 (or the pseudogene TRBV3-2) to TRBJ2-6; no definite D call. This CDR3 spans 13 amino acids. Trimming took off 0 bases at V and 4 bases at J, with 1 base between the two ends. CDR1 and CDR2 from the germline V gene are LGHDT and YNNKEL (reference sequence). The DNA for the CDR3 is TGTGCCAGCAGCCAAGAAGGGGCCAACGTCCTGACTTTC. Translation: CASSQEGANVLTF.

The chain recombines TRBV7-2 with TRBJ1-2; D is uncertain. Germline V gene sequence: CDR1 SGHTA, CDR2 FQGNSA. The CDR3 runs 15 residues. Trimming shortened V by 1 base and J by 2 bases, and 11 bases separated the two germline ends. CDR3 in amino acids: CASSLVSPNNYGYTF. The CDR3 nucleotides read TGTGCCAGCAGCTTAGTCTCGCCCAACAACTATGGCTACACCTTC.

The V gene is TRBV4-3, the J gene TRBJ2-3; 11 nucleotides line up with TRBD2. The V and J ends lost 0 bases and 3 bases, in that order; junction bases with no gene match: 8. Germline V CDR1 and CDR2: LGHNA, YSLEER. CDR3 length equals 18 residues. The CDR3 DNA is TGCGCCAGCAGCCAAGACTCCCTTAGCGGGAGGGCAACAGATACGCAGTATTTT. Protein sequence: CASSQDSLSGRATDTQYF.

The chain has TRBV6-6 and TRBJ1-4; tentatively, D is TRBD1 (6 bases). The ends were cut back, 2 bases at V and 7 bases at J, with 14 bases in the middle. CDR1 and CDR2 from the germline V gene are MNHNY and SVGAGI (reference sequence). The CDR3 totals 15 residues. CDR3 amino acids: CASSYRGGGGEKLFF. CDR3 sequence (DNA): TGTGCCAGCAGTTACCGGGGGGGAGGGGGTGAAAAACTGTTTTTT.

V and J are TRBV4-2 and TRBJ2-1, with TRBD2 identical over 7 bases. This CDR3 is built from 17 residues. Germline loops: CDR1 LGHNA, CDR2 YNFKEQ. V lost 4 bases and J lost 4; bases outside the gene matches: 13. The CDR3 DNA reads as TGTGCCAGCAGCCCCTCCGGTCGGCTAGCGGATTACAATGAGCAGTTCTTC. Translated, it gives CASSPSGRLADYNEQFF.

This clone was seen once. The chain has TRBV12-3 or TRBV12-4 and TRBJ1-1, with no clear D. The CDR3 totals 13 residues. V was clipped by 5 bases and J by 5 bases, with 12 bases between them. This chain's CDR3 is CASSLTGYTEAFF. CDR3 sequence (DNA): TGTGCCAGCAGTCTGACGGGCTATACTGAAGCTTTCTTT.

This clone has just a few counts. The chain couples TRBV4-2 to TRBJ2-3; D gene unclear. Looked up from germline, CDR1 is LGHNA and CDR2 is YNFKEQ. V was trimmed by 0 bases and J by 4 bases, leaving 5 bases between them. CDR3 length: 13 amino acids. CDR3 loop: CASSQEVADTQYF. In nucleotides, the CDR3 is TGTGCCAGCAGCCAAGAGGTTGCAGATACGCAGTATTTT.

The chain recombines TRBV2 with TRBJ2-7; maybe TRBD1 (6 bases). The V gene lost 6 bases and the J gene lost 5 bases, with 20 bases spanning the gap. The CDR3 runs to 15 residues. Germline CDR1 and CDR2: SNHLY and FYNNEI. CDR3 loop: CASRLLLDRPHEQYF. The CDR3 coding sequence is TGTGCCAGCAGGCTGCTGTTGGACAGACCTCACGAGCAGTACTTC.

V and J are TRBV5-1 and TRBJ1-1; D is unresolved. CDR1 and CDR2 (germline): SGHRS, YFSETQ. Trimming removed 0 bases at V and 5 bases at J, with 8 bases between. The CDR3 runs to 13 residues. The CDR3 region has the DNA TGCGCCAGCAGCTTGGGTGGGAGTACTGAAGCTTTCTTT. Translation: CASSLGGSTEAFF. Full variable domain (missing parts from reference TRBV5-1 and TRBJ1-1): KAGVTQTPRYLIKTRGQQVTLSCSPISGHRSVSWYQQTPGQGLQFLFEYFSETQRNKGNFPGRFSGRQFSNSRSEMNVSTLELGDSALYLCASSLGGSTEAFFGQGTRLTVV.

The rearrangement uses TRBV7-7 and TRBJ2-5; TRBD2 matches at 7 bases. Germline CDR1 is SSHAT and CDR2 is FNYEAQ (reference sequence). Germline trimming cut 5 bases from V and 2 bases from J; bases unmatched to any gene: 11. This CDR3 contains 16 residues. The CDR3 DNA sequence: TGTGCCAGCAGCCGGGTAGGGAGCGGGGCTCAAGAGACCCAGTACTTC. This sequence encodes CASSRVGSGAQETQYF.

There are a few counts of this clone. The chain couples TRBV18 to TRBJ1-6, with 7 bases aligning to TRBD1. Germline V gene data show CDR1 as KGHSH and CDR2 as LQKENI. The CDR3 has 16 residues. The V and J ends lost 3 bases and 4 bases, in that order; junction bases with no gene match: 6. Here the CDR3 reads CASSPSGDRYNSPLHF. For the CDR3, the DNA is TGTGCCAGCTCACCTTCGGGGGACAGATATAATTCACCCCTCCACTTT.

This chain joins TRBV3-1 (or the pseudogene TRBV3-2) and TRBJ2-3, with D possibly being TRBD2 (5 bases). The CDR3 has 15 residues. V dropped 1 base and J dropped 4 bases, with 12 bases sitting between them. The germline V gene encodes CDR1 LGHDT and CDR2 YNNKEL (reference sequence). As DNA, the CDR3 is TGTGCCAGCAGCCAAGTCGGGGAGAGGGCAGATACGCAGTATTTT. Its translation is CASSQVGERADTQYF.

The V and J genes are TRBV5-1 and TRBJ1-1, with TRBD1 as a possible D gene (5 bases). Germline CDR1 reads SGHRS; CDR2 reads YFSETQ. V gave up 2 bases and J gave up 6 bases, with 20 bases separating them. The CDR3 totals 16 residues. The CDR3 loop reads CASSLPQDERRPEAFF. CDR3 in DNA: TGCGCCAGCAGCTTACCACAGGATGAAAGGAGACCTGAAGCTTTCTTT.

The V and J genes are TRBV29-1 and TRBJ1-2, with D uncertain. The V end lost 3 bases, the J end lost 1 base, and 6 bases lay between the germline ends. Germline V CDR1 and CDR2: SQVTM, ANQGSEA. This CDR3 region has 12 residues. The CDR3 protein is CSVDDINYGYTF. The CDR3 DNA reads TGCAGCGTTGATGACATTAACTATGGCTACACCTTC. Using reference TRBV29-1 and TRBJ1-2 for the parts outside the CDR3, the full variable domain is SAVISQKPSRDICQRGTSLTIQCQVDSQVTMMFWYRQQPGQSLTLIATANQGSEATYESGFVIDKFPISRPNLTFSTLTVSNMSPEDSSIYLCSVDDINYGYTFGSGTRLTVV.

The chain links TRBV28 to TRBJ1-1; 8 nucleotides line up with TRBD1. This CDR3 contains 14 residues. Germline CDR1 and CDR2: MDHEN and SYDVKM. V was clipped by 7 bases and J by 3 bases; unmatched bases: 7. The CDR3 DNA reads TGTGCCAGCACCCCTCCAGGGGGCTACACTGAAGCTTTCTTT. It is translated as CASTPPGGYTEAFF.

This clone was detected a few times. V and J are TRBV4-2 and TRBJ2-3; 10 positions agree with TRBD2. The J segment lost 12 bases and the V segment lost 1 base, leaving 7 bases of the junction unmatched. CDR1 is LGHNA, CDR2 YNFKEQ, per germline. This CDR3 has 14 amino acids. CDR3 loop: CASSQAVSGRTQYF. The DNA for the CDR3 is TGTGCCAGCAGCCAAGCGGTTAGCGGGAGGACTCAGTATTTT.

The chain is built from TRBV19 and TRBJ2-7; TRBD1 matches at 7 bases. Germline V gene data show CDR1 as LNHDA and CDR2 as SQIVND (reference sequence). This CDR3 spans 12 amino acids. J was trimmed by 3 bases and V by 4 bases; bases with no gene match: 0. The chain's CDR3 is CASSTGGYEQYF. CDR3 nucleotides: TGTGCCAGTAGTACAGGGGGCTACGAGCAGTACTTC.

V is TRBV2 and J is TRBJ1-5, with D possibly TRBD1 on 5 matching bases. V lost 6 bases, J lost 3 bases, and 12 bases lay in between. The CDR3 covers 14 residues. Germline V gene sequence: CDR1 SNHLY, CDR2 FYNNEI. This chain's CDR3 is CASRADSDNQPQHF. DNA of the CDR3: TGTGCCAGCAGAGCCGACAGTGACAATCAGCCCCAGCATTTT.

J is TRBJ2-1 and V is TRBV10-3; 9 bases fit TRBD2. Germline values: CDR1 ENHRY, CDR2 SYGVKD. CDR3 size: 16 residues. V lost 4 bases to trimming and J lost 7 bases; unmatched junction nucleotides: 11. This CDR3 reads CAISGPGGRAGNEQFF. For the CDR3, the DNA is TGTGCCATCAGTGGTCCAGGCGGGAGGGCGGGGAATGAGCAGTTCTTC.

This clone has more than one count but fewer than ten. The J gene is TRBJ1-1, the V gene TRBV12-3 or TRBV12-4; D is uncertain. V lost 3 bases and J 12 bases, leaving 14 bases between the germline ends. This CDR3 contains 12 residues. CDR3 nucleotides: TGTGCCAGCAGTTTCGACCAATTCGAGACTTTCTTT. This codes for CASSFDQFETFF.

V usage is TRBV5-6 and J usage is TRBJ2-5; 7 positions agree with TRBD1. CDR3 length: 13 amino acids. The J segment lost 3 bases and the V segment lost 2 bases, leaving 1 base of the junction unmatched. CDR1 is SGHDT, CDR2 YYEEEE, per germline. CDR3 coding DNA: TGTGCCAGCAGCTTTACAGGGGAAGAGACCCAGTACTTC. Translating gives CASSFTGEETQYF. The complete variable domain, with remaining parts taken from reference TRBV5-6 and TRBJ2-5, reads DAGVTQSPTHLIKTRGQQVTLRCSPKSGHDTVSWYQQALGQGPQFIFQYYEEEERQRGNFPDRFSGHQFPNYSSELNVNALLLGDSALYLCASSFTGEETQYFGPGTRLLVL.

This chain connects TRBV12-3 or TRBV12-4 to TRBJ1-2; D is possibly TRBD1 (6 bases). V shed 5 bases and J shed 9 bases, with 16 bases lying between them. This CDR3 has 13 amino acids. This CDR3 is CASSTTGSESYTF. In DNA form, the CDR3 reads TGTGCCAGCAGTACGACAGGTTCTGAGAGCTACACCTTC.

The rearrangement links TRBV5-6 to TRBJ1-1; D is undetermined. The germline gives CDR1 SGHDT, CDR2 YYEEEE. The CDR3 runs to 16 residues. Trimming pared 4 bases from V and 7 bases from J, leaving 23 bases between. In DNA form, the CDR3 reads TGTGCCAGCAGCGCCCGGGTCCTTACCAACCGCATTGAAGCTTTCTTT. Residues: CASSARVLTNRIEAFF. Filled out from reference TRBV5-6 and TRBJ1-1, the complete variable domain reads DAGVTQSPTHLIKTRGQQVTLRCSPKSGHDTVSWYQQALGQGPQFIFQYYEEEERQRGNFPDRFSGHQFPNYSSELNVNALLLGDSALYLCASSARVLTNRIEAFFGQGTRLTVV.

The gene calls are TRBV7-2 and TRBJ2-2; weak D call: TRBD2 (6 bases). V was cut by 5 bases and J by 5 bases, with 15 bases left in between. Germline V gene sequence: CDR1 SGHTA, CDR2 FQGNSA. The CDR3 is made up of 15 amino acids. CDR3 nucleotides: TGTGCCAGCAGCCCCCCCGCCGGGGGAACCGGGGAGCTGTTTTTT. This translates into CASSPPAGGTGELFF.